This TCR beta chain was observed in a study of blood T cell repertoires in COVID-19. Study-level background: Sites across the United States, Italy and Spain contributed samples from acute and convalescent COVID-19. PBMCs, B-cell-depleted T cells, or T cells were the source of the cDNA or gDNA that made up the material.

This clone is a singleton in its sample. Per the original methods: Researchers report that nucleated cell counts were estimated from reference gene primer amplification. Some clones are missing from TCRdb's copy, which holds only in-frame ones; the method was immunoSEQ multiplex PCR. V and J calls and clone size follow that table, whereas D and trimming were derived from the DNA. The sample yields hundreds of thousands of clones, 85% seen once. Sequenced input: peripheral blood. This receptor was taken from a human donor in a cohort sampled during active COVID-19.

The CDR3 here is CASSTGGYEQFF. The CDR3 coding sequence is TGTGCCAGCTCTACAGGGGGCTATGAGCAGTTCTTC. V gene TRBV18 combines with J gene TRBJ2-1; 9 positions match TRBD1. Germline trimming cut 6 bases from V and 8 bases from J; bases unmatched to any gene: 2. The CDR3 is 12 residues long. The V gene's germline CDR1 is KGHSH and CDR2 LQKENI.